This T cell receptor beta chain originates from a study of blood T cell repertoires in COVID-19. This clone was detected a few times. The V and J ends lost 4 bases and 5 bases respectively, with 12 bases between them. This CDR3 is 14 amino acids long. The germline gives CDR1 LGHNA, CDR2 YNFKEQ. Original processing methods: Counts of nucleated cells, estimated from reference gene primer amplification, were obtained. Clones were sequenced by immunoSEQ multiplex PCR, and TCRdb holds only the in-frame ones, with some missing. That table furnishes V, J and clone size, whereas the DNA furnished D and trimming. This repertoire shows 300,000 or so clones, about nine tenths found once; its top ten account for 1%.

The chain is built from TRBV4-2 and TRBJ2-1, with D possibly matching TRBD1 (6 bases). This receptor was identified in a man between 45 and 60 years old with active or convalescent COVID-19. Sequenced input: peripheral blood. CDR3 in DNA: TGTGCCAGCAGCCCCGGACAGACTAACAATGAGCAGTTCTTC. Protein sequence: CASSPGQTNNEQFF.